A few counts support the clone carrying this T cell receptor beta chain. This record comes from a study of T cells in Graves' hyperthyroidism and ophthalmopathy. Whole-study context: Initial diagnosis, before any treatment, was when peripheral blood was collected.

Calling Graves' hyperthyroidism stable meant ophthalmopathy did not progress within 18 months. For the diagnoses, clinical symptoms, serum thyroxine and TRAb, thyroid ultrasound and orbital computed tomography were used. PBMCs came from more than 9 ml fresh peripheral blood. TCR beta CDR3 sequences were amplified from RNA transcripts. HTBI primers drove first-round RT-PCR of the TCR CDR3. TCRdb re-called the multiplex PCR reads with MiXCR, one entry per CDR3 protein. The data show 450,000 to 650,000 distinct CDR3 sequences, around 21% seen once. The CDR3 spans 14 residues. Germline assignment: CDR1 SGHTA and CDR2 FQGTGA. Between the trimmed V and J ends, which lost 5 bases and 5 bases, there was a span of 15 bases.

The V and J genes are TRBV7-3 and TRBJ1-1, with D perhaps TRBD1 (5 bases). This TCR derives from a man aged 18-30 years with Graves' hyperthyroidism. Input material: blood. The chain's CDR3 is CASSPLGGETEAFF. The CDR3 region has the DNA TGTGCCAGCAGCCCCCTGGGAGGGGAGACTGAAGCTTTCTTT.